This T cell receptor gamma chain was recorded in a study of Vδ1+ human thymocytes. Study outcomes and limitations: Highly polyclonal TRG and TRD repertoires with Gaussian CDR3 length distributions appeared in thymus.

Sequences come from RNA converted to cDNA by reverse transcription. CDR3 amplicons came from multiplex PCR with pooled V-gene forward and constant-region reverse primers. TCRdb re-called clones from the multiplex PCR reads using CATT. The data hold under 25,000 gamma-chain clones, with roughly 13% observed a single time. The trim removed 1 base at V and 6 bases at J, leaving 12 bases unmatched. This CDR3 region has 15 residues. Germline CDR1 reads GITISATS; CDR2 reads ISYDGTV (reference sequence). This clone was detected a few times. The target antigen is unknown. V is TRGV9 and J is TRGJ1 or TRGJ2. What was sequenced was Vdelta1+ gamma-delta thymocytes from the thymus. Indicated subset: FACS-sorted CD3+ TCRalphabeta- TCRVdelta1+ TCRVdelta2- thymocytes. This TCR was sampled from a child less than two years old who had congenital heart surgery. The CDR3 bases are TGTGCCTTGTGGGAGGTTCCCACCGTTGGTTATAAGAAACTCTTT. Protein sequence: CALWEVPTVGYKKLF.